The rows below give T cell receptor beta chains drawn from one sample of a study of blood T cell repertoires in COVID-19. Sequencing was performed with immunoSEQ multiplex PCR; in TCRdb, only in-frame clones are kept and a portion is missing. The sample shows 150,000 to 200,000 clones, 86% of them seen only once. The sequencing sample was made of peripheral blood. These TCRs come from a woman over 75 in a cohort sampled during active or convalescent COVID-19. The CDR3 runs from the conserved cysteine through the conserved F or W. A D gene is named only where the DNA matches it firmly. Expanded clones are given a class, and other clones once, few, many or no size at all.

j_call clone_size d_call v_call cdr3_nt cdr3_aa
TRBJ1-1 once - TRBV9 TGTGCCAGCAGCCAGGACGGGAGAGGCACTGAAGCTTTCTTT CASSQDGRGTEAFF
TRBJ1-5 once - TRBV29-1 TGCAGCGTGGGCGACAGTTTCAATCAGCCCCAGCATTTT CSVGDSFNQPQHF
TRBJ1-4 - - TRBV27 TGTGCCAGCAGTTTGGGGGGGACACACCTTGAAAAACTGTTTTTT CASSLGGTHLEKLFF
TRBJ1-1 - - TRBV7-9 TGTGCCAGCAGCTTATTTGACAGAGGGAACACTGAAGCTTTCTTT CASSLFDRGNTEAFF
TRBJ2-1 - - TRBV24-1 TGTGCCACCAGTGACATCAGGGTCCATGAGCAGTTCTTC CATSDIRVHEQFF
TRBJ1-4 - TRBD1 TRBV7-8 TGTGCCAGCAGCTTACAGTCGGTCGGGACAGGGAATGAAAAACTGTTTTTT CASSLQSVGTGNEKLFF
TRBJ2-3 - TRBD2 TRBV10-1 TGCGCCAGCAGTGAGTCGACTCGAGCGGGGCTCACAGATACGCAGTATTTT CASSESTRAGLTDTQYF
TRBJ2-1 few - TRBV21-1 TGTGCCAGCAGCAAGGGGAGGGTAGCGGGAGTTCGGCGGAATGAGCAGTTCTTC CASSKGRVAGVRRNEQFF
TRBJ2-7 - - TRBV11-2 TGTGCCAGCAGCTTCTCCAGGGATATCGGCGAGCAGTACTTC CASSFSRDIGEQYF
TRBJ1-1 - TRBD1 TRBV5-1 TGCGCCAGCAGCTCGGACGGGACAGGGAGAGCTTTCTTT CASSSDGTGRAFF
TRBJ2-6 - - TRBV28 TGTGCCAGCAGGAGGGGACTGCGCGCCTCCTCTGGGGCCAACGTCCTGACTTTC CASRRGLRASSGANVLTF
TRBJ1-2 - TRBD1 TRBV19 TGTGCCAGTAGTATCCCGGGACAGGGAACGCGAGGCTACACCTTC CASSIPGQGTRGYTF
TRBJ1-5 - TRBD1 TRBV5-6 TGTGCCAGCAGCTTACAGGGGGATCGGGGTCAGCCCCAGCATTTT CASSLQGDRGQPQHF
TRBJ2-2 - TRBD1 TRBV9 TGTGCCAGCAGCCTTCAACAGGGGGCGGGCGGGGAGCTGTTTTTT CASSLQQGAGGELFF
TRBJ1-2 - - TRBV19 TGTGCCAGTAGTTTGGCAGGCTATGGCTACACCTTC CASSLAGYGYTF
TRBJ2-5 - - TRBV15 TGTGCCACCAGCAGAGATCTCCGGGCAGGGAACCTTGAGACCCAGTACTTC CATSRDLRAGNLETQYF
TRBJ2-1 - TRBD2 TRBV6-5 TGTGCCAGCGGACTAGCGGACTACAATGAGCAGTTCTTC CASGLADYNEQFF
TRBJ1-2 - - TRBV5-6 TGTGCCAGCAGCTTGGTCGCAGCTATGGAGTACACCTTC CASSLVAAMEYTF
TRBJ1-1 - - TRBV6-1 TGTGCCAGCAGTGAACCCGAGCGTAGAATGGCTTTCTTT CASSEPERRMAFF
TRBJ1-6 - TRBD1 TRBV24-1 TGTGCCACCAGGGACAGGGCGGATTCACCCCTCCACTTT CATRDRADSPLHF
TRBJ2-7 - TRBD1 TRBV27 TGTGCCAGCAGTTCCCAGGGGGACGAGCAGTACTTC CASSSQGDEQYF
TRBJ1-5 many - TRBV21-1 TGTGCCAGCAGCAAAGACGGACAGGGGGCGGTTCAGCCCCAGCATTTT CASSKDGQGAVQPQHF
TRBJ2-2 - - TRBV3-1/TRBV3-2 TGTGCCAGCAGTTCTCCCTCCATGTTAGATGTTAACACCGGGGAGCTGTTTTTT CASSSPSMLDVNTGELFF
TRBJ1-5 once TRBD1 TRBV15 TGTGCCACCACCTTGTGGACAGGGGTCAATCAGCCCCAGCATTTT CATTLWTGVNQPQHF
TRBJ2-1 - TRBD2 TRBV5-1 TGCGCCAGCAGCTTGCGGGCTAGCGGGACGAATGAGCAGTTCTTC CASSLRASGTNEQFF
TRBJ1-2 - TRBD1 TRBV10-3 TGTGCCATCAGTGACGTTCCGGGACAGGGGCCGGGTGGCTACACCTTC CAISDVPGQGPGGYTF
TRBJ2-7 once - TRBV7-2 TGTGCCAGCAGCCCAGCCCTCGGTAGAGGCTACGAGCAGTACTTC CASSPALGRGYEQYF
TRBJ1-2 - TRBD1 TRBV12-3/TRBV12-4 TGTGCCAGCAGTCTCAACAGGGGGGACTACACCTTC CASSLNRGDYTF
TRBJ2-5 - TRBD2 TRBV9 TGTGCCAGCAGCGTAGGCGGTAGCGGGAGGGCCAGGGAGACCCAGTACTTC CASSVGGSGRARETQYF
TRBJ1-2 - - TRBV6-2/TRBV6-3 TGTGCCAGCAGTTACGCCGGGACACTTTATGGCTACACCTTC CASSYAGTLYGYTF
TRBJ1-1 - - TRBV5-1 TGCGCCAGCAGCTTCCGACGGAGGAACACTGAAGCTTTCTTT CASSFRRRNTEAFF
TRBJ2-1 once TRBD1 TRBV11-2 TGTGCCAGCAGCTCCTCCACAGGGGATCCGTCCCTAAATGAGCAGTTCTTC CASSSSTGDPSLNEQFF
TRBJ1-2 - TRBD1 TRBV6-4 TGTGCCAGCAGTGAAGGGGCACAGGGGCGCGGCTACACCTTC CASSEGAQGRGYTF
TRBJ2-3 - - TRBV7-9 TGTGCCAGCAGCTTAGAAGGGGTCGGGACGCAGTATTTT CASSLEGVGTQYF
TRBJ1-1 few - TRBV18 TGTGCCAGCTCACCCTTTTCGGGGGGGACTGAAGCTTTCTTT CASSPFSGGTEAFF
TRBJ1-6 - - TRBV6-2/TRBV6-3 TGTGCCAGCAGCTCCGACAGGACTAGTTCACCCCTCCACTTT CASSSDRTSSPLHF
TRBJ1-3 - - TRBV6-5 TGTGCCAGCAGTAGGGCAGGGCTATCCGGAAACACCATATATTTT CASSRAGLSGNTIYF
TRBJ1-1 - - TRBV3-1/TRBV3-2 TGTGCCAGCAGCACCGCCTGGAGCACTGAAGCTTTCTTT CASSTAWSTEAFF
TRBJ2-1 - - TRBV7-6 TGTGCCAGCAGCCCAGGGCCCTGGGATGAGCAGTTCTTC CASSPGPWDEQFF
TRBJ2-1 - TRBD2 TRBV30 TGTGCCTGGAGTGGGGGATTTTCGGGCTTCCTTCTAGCGGGAGGGCGGCGGAATGAGCAGTTCTTC CAWSGGFSGFLLAGGRRNEQFF
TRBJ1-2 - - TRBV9 TGTGCCAGCAACCAGGGTACTTATGGCTACACCTTC CASNQGTYGYTF
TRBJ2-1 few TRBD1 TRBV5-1 TGCGCCAGCAGCTGGGCGGGACAGGGGTCCCTCTACAATGAGCAGTTCTTC CASSWAGQGSLYNEQFF
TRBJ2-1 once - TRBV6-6 TGTGCCAGCAGTCTATCCCGACTAAGACGGGGGTACAATGAGCAGTTCTTC CASSLSRLRRGYNEQFF
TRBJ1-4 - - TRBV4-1 TGCGCCAGCAGCCAAATCCGGGGGATAAATGAAAAACTGTTTTTT CASSQIRGINEKLFF
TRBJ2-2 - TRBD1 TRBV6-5 TGTGCCAGCAGTTATTCGACAGGGGCCCGAACCGGGGAGCTGTTTTTT CASSYSTGARTGELFF
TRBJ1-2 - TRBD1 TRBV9 TGTGCCAGCAGCCCACGGACAGGGAACGGCTACACCTTC CASSPRTGNGYTF
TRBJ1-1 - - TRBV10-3 TGTGCCATCATTGCGACAGAGATGAACACTGAAGCTTTCTTT CAIIATEMNTEAFF
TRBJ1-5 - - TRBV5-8 TGTGCCACCGCGGATACAGGGTGGTGGGGCAATCAGCCCCAGCATTTT CATADTGWWGNQPQHF
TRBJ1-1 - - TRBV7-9 TGTGCCAGCATCCCGACATTGAACACTGAAGCTTTCTTT CASIPTLNTEAFF
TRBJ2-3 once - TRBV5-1 TGCGCCAGCAGCCGGACTGGGCCCCATGGAGATACGCAGTATTTT CASSRTGPHGDTQYF
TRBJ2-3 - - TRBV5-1 TGCGCCAGCAGCTTAATAGCGACAGATACGCAGTATTTT CASSLIATDTQYF
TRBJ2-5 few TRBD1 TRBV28 TGTGCCAGCAGTGCAGGGACAGGGTCTCAGACCCAGTACTTC CASSAGTGSQTQYF